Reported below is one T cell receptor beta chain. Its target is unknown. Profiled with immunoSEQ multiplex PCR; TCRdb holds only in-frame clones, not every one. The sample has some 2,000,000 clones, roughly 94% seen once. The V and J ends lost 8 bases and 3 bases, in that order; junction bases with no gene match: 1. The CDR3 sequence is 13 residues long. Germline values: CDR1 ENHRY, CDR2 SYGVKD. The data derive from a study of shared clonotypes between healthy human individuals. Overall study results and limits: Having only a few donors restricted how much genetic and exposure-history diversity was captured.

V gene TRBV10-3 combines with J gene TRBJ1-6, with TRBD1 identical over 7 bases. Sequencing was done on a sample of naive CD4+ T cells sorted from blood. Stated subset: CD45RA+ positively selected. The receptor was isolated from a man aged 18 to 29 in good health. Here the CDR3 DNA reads TGTGCCATCGGACAGGACTATAATTCACCCCTCCACTTT. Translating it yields CAIGQDYNSPLHF.